These 12 T cell receptor beta chains originate from one sample sequenced in a study of blood T cell repertoires in COVID-19. Profiled with immunoSEQ multiplex PCR; TCRdb holds only in-frame clones, not every one. Of over 200,000 clones listed, roughly 90% are singletons. Sequenced sample: peripheral blood. These receptors originate from a man aged 40-49 years with active or convalescent COVID-19.

This sequence joins TRBV7-2 and TRBJ1-2, with TRBD1 matching over 7 bases. With 5 bases clipped from V and 7 bases from J, the junction kept 10 bases outside the gene matches. The CDR3 contains 14 residues. Germline V lookup: CDR1 SGHTA, CDR2 FQGNSA. The CDR3 coding sequence is TGTGCCAGCAGCGCTCAGACAGGGATCTCTGGCTACACCTTC. Its translation is CASSAQTGISGYTF.

The chain has TRBV7-9 and TRBJ2-1, with 8 bases fitting TRBD2. V was clipped by 1 base and J by 5 bases; unmatched bases: 10. The CDR3 has 17 residues. Per the germline V gene, CDR1 is SEHNR and CDR2 is FQNEAQ (reference sequence). CDR3 sequence: CASSLDVSGGPDNEQFF. As DNA, the CDR3 is TGTGCCAGCAGCTTAGACGTAAGCGGGGGCCCTGACAATGAGCAGTTCTTC.

This chain links TRBV5-1 with TRBJ2-2; D unclear. The CDR3 is made up of 14 amino acids. CDR1 and CDR2 (germline): SGHRS, YFSETQ. Between the trimmed V and J ends, which lost 0 bases and 5 bases, there was a span of 8 bases. The CDR3 nucleotides are TGCGCCAGCAGCTTGGGTACTCCTACCGGGGAGCTGTTTTTT. It yields the protein CASSLGTPTGELFF.

The V gene is TRBV27, the J gene TRBJ2-3; D possibly corresponds to TRBD2 (5 bases). Germline lookup yields CDR1 MNHEY and CDR2 SMNVEV (reference sequence). There are 15 residues in the CDR3. Trimming removed 3 bases at V and 0 bases at J, with 10 bases between. This CDR3 is CASSFAEASTDTQYF. In DNA form, the CDR3 reads TGTGCCAGCAGTTTCGCGGAGGCGAGCACAGATACGCAGTATTTT.

The chain links TRBV7-8 to TRBJ2-3, with a tentative D call TRBD2 (6 bases). CDR1 SGHVS and CDR2 FQNEAQ come from the germline V gene. The CDR3 is 17 residues long. Trimming took 0 bases from V and 0 from J, leaving 13 bases between them. The CDR3 loop is CASSLALGGTSTDTQYF. In DNA, the CDR3 is TGTGCCAGCAGCTTAGCGCTGGGCGGGACTAGCACAGATACGCAGTATTTT.

V and J are TRBV28 and TRBJ1-5, with a weak D call TRBD1 (5 bases). The germline V gene encodes CDR1 MDHEN and CDR2 SYDVKM. Trimming left V 11 bases short and J 3 bases short, with 11 bases between. The CDR3 totals 12 residues. CDR3 protein: CAAWGLNQPQHF. CDR3 in DNA: TGTGCCGCCTGGGGCCTCAATCAGCCCCAGCATTTT.

The chain recombines TRBV6-5 with TRBJ1-4, with 11 bases matching TRBD1. This CDR3 contains 15 residues. Germline V gene data show CDR1 as MNHEY and CDR2 as SVGAGI. J gave up 8 bases and V 5 bases, and 7 bases lay outside the gene matches. The CDR3 loop reads CASSTRDRGDEKLFF. The CDR3 DNA is TGTGCCAGCAGTACTCGGGACAGGGGGGACGAAAAACTGTTTTTT.

The V call is TRBV19, the J call TRBJ2-5, with 10 bases lining up with TRBD2. Trimming at V came to 4 bases and at J to 3 bases, leaving 5 bases not matched to a gene. The CDR3 covers 15 residues. Germline V gives CDR1 LNHDA, CDR2 SQIVND (reference sequence). CDR3 amino acids: CASSSERGGKETQYF. The DNA of the CDR3 is TGTGCCAGTAGTAGCGAGCGGGGGGGCAAAGAGACCCAGTACTTC.

This clone was counted a single time. The chain employs TRBV28 and TRBJ2-7; TRBD1 is a possible D gene (5 bases). The CDR3 has 14 amino acids. Germline V gene data show CDR1 as MDHEN and CDR2 as SYDVKM. Trimming shortened V by 5 bases and J by 0 bases, and 11 bases separated the two germline ends. The CDR3 here is CASSPLGHSYEQYF. The DNA for the CDR3 is TGTGCCAGCAGTCCCCTCGGACACTCCTACGAGCAGTACTTC.

The chain uses TRBV28 and TRBJ1-4; TRBD1 aligns across 8 bases. The CDR3 consists of 14 residues. Germline assignment: CDR1 MDHEN and CDR2 SYDVKM. Unmatched junction bases numbered 10, after V lost 10 bases and J lost 6 bases. CDR3 nucleotides: TGTGCCACCTACAGACAGGGGAGGGATGAAAAACTGTTTTTT. Translation gives CATYRQGRDEKLFF.

The chain joins TRBV25-1 to TRBJ2-1; 9 bases map to TRBD2. Germline V lookup: CDR1 MGHDK, CDR2 SYGVNS. This CDR3 is 16 amino acids long. V shed 7 bases and J 8 bases; nucleotides not matched to a gene: 15. DNA of the CDR3: TGTGCCAGCACCCTAGAGGGACTAGCTAACCCCCATGAGCAGTTCTTC. This encodes CASTLEGLANPHEQFF.

The V call is TRBV5-1, the J call TRBJ1-4; TRBD1 matches at 9 bases. The germline V gene encodes CDR1 SGHRS and CDR2 YFSETQ. J was trimmed by 4 bases and V by 4 bases; bases with no gene match: 11. The CDR3 loop spans 17 amino acids. CDR3 sequence: CASSPSDLTGGNEKLFF. The CDR3 DNA is TGCGCCAGCAGCCCCTCAGACTTGACAGGGGGTAATGAAAAACTGTTTTTT.